One sample yielded the 7 T cell receptor beta chains listed below, sequenced in a study of cytomegalovirus exposure and HLA in healthy donors. Use of 60 Vbeta and 13 Jbeta primers characterized the PCR. Clones were read by immunoSEQ multiplex PCR, and TCRdb kept only the in-frame ones, dropping some. There are about 120,000 clones in the sample; 75% to 85% occur only once, and 1.5% to 2% lies in the top ten. The sequenced material came from PBMCs. These receptors were collected from a man in his forties in good health and CMV-seronegative.

A single count supports this clone. The rearrangement uses TRBV4-3 and TRBJ1-5; D is possibly TRBD1 (5 bases). The V gene lost 4 bases and the J gene lost 0 bases, with 10 bases spanning the gap. This CDR3 spans 15 amino acids. Germline lookup yields CDR1 LGHNA and CDR2 YSLEER. Here the CDR3 DNA reads TGCGCCAGCAGCCGGGACTCCCTTAGCAATCAGCCCCAGCATTTT. Translation gives CASSRDSLSNQPQHF.

In the case of this clone: Other nucleotide sequences from this sample produce the same CDR3. J is TRBJ2-1 and V is TRBV7-3; D unresolved. V was trimmed by 2 bases and J by 0 bases, leaving 8 bases between them. Germline V lookup: CDR1 SGHTA, CDR2 FQGTGA. This CDR3 has 15 amino acids. The CDR3 bases are TGTGCCAGCAGCTTAGGTACGAGCTCCTACAATGAGCAGTTCTTC. As protein: CASSLGTSSYNEQFF.

The chain employs TRBV13 and TRBJ2-5; possibly TRBD2 for D (6 bases). Germline lookup yields CDR1 PRHDT and CDR2 FYEKMQ (reference sequence). This CDR3 comprises 14 residues. V lost 5 bases, J lost 2 bases, and 12 bases lay in between. The CDR3, as DNA: TGTGCCAGCAGCAGGGGAGGTACTCAAGAGACCCAGTACTTC. Translated: CASSRGGTQETQYF.

V and J are TRBV6-1 and TRBJ2-3, with TRBD1 matching 8 bases. Germline-derived CDR1 and CDR2 are MNHNS and SASEGT. V dropped 4 bases and J dropped 6; count of bases not matched to a gene: 9. The CDR3 consists of 15 residues. CDR3 region: CASSGSRGLLDTQYF. CDR3 nucleotide sequence: TGTGCCAGCAGTGGGAGCAGGGGGCTACTGGATACGCAGTATTTT.

The V and J genes are TRBV4-1 and TRBJ2-2; 7 bases align to TRBD1. The CDR3 spans 17 residues. The V gene end was trimmed by 0 bases and the J gene end by 4 bases; junction bases not matched to a gene: 8. Germline loops: CDR1 MGHRA, CDR2 YSYEKL. The CDR3 coding sequence is TGCGCCAGCAGCCAAGATCCCCAGGGGGTGGGCACCGGGGAGCTGTTTTTT. Translating it yields CASSQDPQGVGTGELFF.

This rearrangement joins TRBV28 to TRBJ1-5, with 10 bases lining up with TRBD1. The CDR3 has 15 amino acids. Germline-derived CDR1 and CDR2 are MDHEN and SYDVKM. The J segment lost 6 bases and the V segment lost 6 bases, leaving 8 bases of the junction unmatched. CDR3 region: CASRDPGQGIQPQHF. Written as DNA, the CDR3 is TGTGCCAGCAGAGACCCGGGACAGGGGATTCAGCCCCAGCATTTT.

The chain joins TRBV30 to TRBJ1-5, with a weak D call TRBD1 (5 bases). CDR3 size: 12 residues. Deletions cut 3 bases from V and 4 bases from J, with 7 bases between. The germline V gene encodes CDR1 GTSNPN and CDR2 SVGIG (reference sequence). The CDR3 loop is CAWRQENQPQHF. In nucleotides, the CDR3 is TGTGCCTGGAGACAGGAGAATCAGCCCCAGCATTTT. The complete variable domain, with remaining parts taken from reference TRBV30 and TRBJ1-5, reads SQTIHQWPATLVQPVGSPLSLECTVEGTSNPNLYWYRQAAGRGLQLLFYSVGIGQISSEVPQNLSASRPQDRQFILSSKKLLLSDSGFYLCAWRQENQPQHFGDGTRLSIL.